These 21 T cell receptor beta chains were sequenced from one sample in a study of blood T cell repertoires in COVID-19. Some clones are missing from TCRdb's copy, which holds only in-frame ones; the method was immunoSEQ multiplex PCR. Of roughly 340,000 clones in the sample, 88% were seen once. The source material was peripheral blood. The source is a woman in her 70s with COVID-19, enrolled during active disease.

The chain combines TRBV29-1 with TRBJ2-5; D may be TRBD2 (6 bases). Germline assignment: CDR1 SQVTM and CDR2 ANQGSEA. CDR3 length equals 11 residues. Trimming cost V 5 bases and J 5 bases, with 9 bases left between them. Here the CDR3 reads CSVSGGETQYF. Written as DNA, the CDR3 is TGCAGCGTTTCTGGGGGGGAGACCCAGTACTTC. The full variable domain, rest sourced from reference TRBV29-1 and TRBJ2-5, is SAVISQKPSRDICQRGTSLTIQCQVDSQVTMMFWYRQQPGQSLTLIATANQGSEATYESGFVIDKFPISRPNLTFSTLTVSNMSPEDSSIYLCSVSGGETQYFGPGTRLLVL.

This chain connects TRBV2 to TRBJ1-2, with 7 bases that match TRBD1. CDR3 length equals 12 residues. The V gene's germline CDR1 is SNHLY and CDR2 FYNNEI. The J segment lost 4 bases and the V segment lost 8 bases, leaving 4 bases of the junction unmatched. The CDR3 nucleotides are TGTGCCAGCGACAGGGAGTTCTATGGCTACACCTTC. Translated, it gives CASDREFYGYTF.

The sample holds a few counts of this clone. The CDR3 nucleotides read TGTGCCAGTAGTAGACAGGGAGGAGGCAATCAGCCCCAGCATTTT. Translated: CASSRQGGGNQPQHF. The J gene is TRBJ1-5, the V gene TRBV19; 7 nucleotides agree with TRBD1. The CDR3 spans 15 residues. Losses at the gene ends were 4 bases for V and 2 bases for J; bases not matched to a gene: 5. The germline V gene encodes CDR1 LNHDA and CDR2 SQIVND (reference sequence).

For the CDR3, the DNA is TGCGCCAGCAGCCATGGTCTAGCGGGGAGGGCCCAGTACTTC. This translates into CASSHGLAGRAQYF. The rearrangement uses TRBV4-1 and TRBJ2-5; TRBD2 aligns across 9 bases. The ends lost 3 bases at V and 9 bases at J; junction bases unmatched: 8. The CDR3 is 14 amino acids. Germline assignment: CDR1 MGHRA and CDR2 YSYEKL.

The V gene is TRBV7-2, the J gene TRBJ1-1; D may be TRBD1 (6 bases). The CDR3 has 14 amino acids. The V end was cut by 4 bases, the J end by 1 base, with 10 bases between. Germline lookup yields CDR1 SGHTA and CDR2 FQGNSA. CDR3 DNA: TGTGCCAGCAGCTCCCTGGACAGGAACACTGAAGCTTTCTTT. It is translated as CASSSLDRNTEAFF.

This CDR3 is CASSKTGGQKGETQYF. CDR3 DNA sequence: TGTGCCAGTAGTAAAACAGGGGGACAAAAAGGGGAGACCCAGTACTTC. V usage is TRBV19 and J usage is TRBJ2-5; 8 nucleotides match TRBD1. Losses at the gene ends were 4 bases for V and 5 bases for J; bases not matched to a gene: 12. CDR3 length: 16 amino acids. The V gene's germline CDR1 is LNHDA and CDR2 SQIVND (reference sequence).

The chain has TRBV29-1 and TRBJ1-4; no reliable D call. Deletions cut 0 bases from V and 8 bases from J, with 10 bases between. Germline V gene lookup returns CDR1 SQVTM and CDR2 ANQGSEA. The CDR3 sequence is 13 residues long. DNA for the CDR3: TGCAGCGTTGAAGATATTGGGAGGGAAAAACTGTTTTTT. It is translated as CSVEDIGREKLFF.

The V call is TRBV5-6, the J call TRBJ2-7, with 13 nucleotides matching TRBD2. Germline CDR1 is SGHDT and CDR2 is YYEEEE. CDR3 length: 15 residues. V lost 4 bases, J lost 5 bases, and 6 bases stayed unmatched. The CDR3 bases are TGTGCCAGCAGCCCCGGGACTAGCGGGGCCAACGAGCAGTACTTC. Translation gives CASSPGTSGANEQYF.

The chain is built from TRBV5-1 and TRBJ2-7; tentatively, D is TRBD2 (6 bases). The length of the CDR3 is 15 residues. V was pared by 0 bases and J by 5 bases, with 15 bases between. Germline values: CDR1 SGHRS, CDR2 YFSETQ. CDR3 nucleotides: TGCGCCAGCAGCTTGGGGGGGACTGCCGCCAACGAGCAGTACTTC. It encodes CASSLGGTAANEQYF.

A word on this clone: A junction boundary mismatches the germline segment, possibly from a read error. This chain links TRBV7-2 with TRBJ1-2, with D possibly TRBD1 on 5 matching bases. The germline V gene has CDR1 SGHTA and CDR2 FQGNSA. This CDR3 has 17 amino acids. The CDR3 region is CASSQRGGATSGDGYTF. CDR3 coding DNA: TGTGCCAGCAGCCAAAGAGGTGGGGCGACATCGGGAGATGGCTACACTTTC.

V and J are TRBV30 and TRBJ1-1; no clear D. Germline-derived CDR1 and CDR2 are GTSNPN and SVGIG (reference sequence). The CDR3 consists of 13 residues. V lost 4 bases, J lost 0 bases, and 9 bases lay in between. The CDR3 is CAWMRDMNTEAFF. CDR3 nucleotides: TGTGCCTGGATGCGCGACATGAACACTGAAGCTTTCTTT.

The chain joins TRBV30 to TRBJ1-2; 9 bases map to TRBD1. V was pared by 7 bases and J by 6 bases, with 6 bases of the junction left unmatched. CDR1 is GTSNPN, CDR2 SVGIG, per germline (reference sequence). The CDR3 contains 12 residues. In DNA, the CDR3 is TGTGCCTTTCTACAGGGGGCCCATGGCTACACCTTC. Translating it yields CAFLQGAHGYTF.

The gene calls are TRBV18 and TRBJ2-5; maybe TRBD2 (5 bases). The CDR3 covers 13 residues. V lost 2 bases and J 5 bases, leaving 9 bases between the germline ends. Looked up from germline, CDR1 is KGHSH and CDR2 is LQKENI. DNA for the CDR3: TGTGCCAGCTCACCAAGGAGGTGGGAGACCCAGTACTTC. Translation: CASSPRRWETQYF.

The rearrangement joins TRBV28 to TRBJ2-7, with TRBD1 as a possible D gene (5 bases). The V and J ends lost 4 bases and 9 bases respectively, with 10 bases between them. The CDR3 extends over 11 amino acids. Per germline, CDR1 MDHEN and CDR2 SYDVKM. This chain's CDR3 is CASSSGAAQYF. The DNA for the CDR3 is TGTGCCAGCAGTTCTGGGGCTGCGCAGTACTTC. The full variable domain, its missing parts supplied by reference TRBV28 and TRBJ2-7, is DVKVTQSSRYLVKRTGEKVFLECVQDMDHENMFWYRQDPGLGLRLIYFSYDVKMKEKGDIPEGYSVSREKKERFSLILESASTNQTSMYLCASSSGAAQYFGPGTRLTVT.

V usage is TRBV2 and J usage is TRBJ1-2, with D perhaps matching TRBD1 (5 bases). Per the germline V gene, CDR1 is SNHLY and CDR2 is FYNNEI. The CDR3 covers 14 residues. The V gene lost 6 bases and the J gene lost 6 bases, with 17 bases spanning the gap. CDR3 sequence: CASRGLDSRHGYTF. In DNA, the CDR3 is TGTGCCAGCAGAGGGCTTGACAGCCGCCATGGCTACACCTTC.

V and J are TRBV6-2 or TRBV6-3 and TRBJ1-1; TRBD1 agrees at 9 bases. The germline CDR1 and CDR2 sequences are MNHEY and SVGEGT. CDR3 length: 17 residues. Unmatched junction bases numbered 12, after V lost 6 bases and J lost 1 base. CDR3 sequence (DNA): TGTGCCAGCAGCTCCGCCGGGACAGGGTATTCGAACACTGAAGCTTTCTTT. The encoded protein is CASSSAGTGYSNTEAFF.

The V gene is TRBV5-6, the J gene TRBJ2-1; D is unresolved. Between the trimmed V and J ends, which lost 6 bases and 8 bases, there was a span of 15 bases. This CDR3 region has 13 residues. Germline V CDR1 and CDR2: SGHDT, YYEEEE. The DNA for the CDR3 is TGTGCCAGCATGGAGAGTAACGTCTATGAGCAGTTCTTC. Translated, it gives CASMESNVYEQFF.

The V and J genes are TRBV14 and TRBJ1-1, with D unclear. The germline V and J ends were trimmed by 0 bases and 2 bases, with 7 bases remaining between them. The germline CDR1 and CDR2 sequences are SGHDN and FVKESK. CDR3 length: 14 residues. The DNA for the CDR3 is TGTGCCAGCAGCCAAGATCGTACTAACACTGAAGCTTTCTTT. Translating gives CASSQDRTNTEAFF.

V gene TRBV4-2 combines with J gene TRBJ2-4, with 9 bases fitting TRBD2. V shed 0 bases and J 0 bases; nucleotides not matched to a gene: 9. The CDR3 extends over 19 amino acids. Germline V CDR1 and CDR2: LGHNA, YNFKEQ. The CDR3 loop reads CASSQERGGEKRAKNIQYF. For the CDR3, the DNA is TGTGCCAGCAGCCAAGAGCGGGGGGGCGAAAAAAGAGCCAAAAACATTCAGTACTTC.

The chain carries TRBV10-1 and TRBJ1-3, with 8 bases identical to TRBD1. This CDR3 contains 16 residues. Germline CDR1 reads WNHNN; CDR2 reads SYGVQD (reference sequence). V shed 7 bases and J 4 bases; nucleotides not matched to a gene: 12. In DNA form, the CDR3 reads TGCGCCAGCATACCCATACAGACAGGGGCCGGAAACACCATATATTTT. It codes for CASIPIQTGAGNTIYF.

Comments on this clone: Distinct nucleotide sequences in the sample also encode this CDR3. CDR3 bases: TGTGCCAGCAGCCGGGGGGGGCAGGAGACCCAGTACTTC. Translated, it gives CASSRGGQETQYF. V is TRBV7-2 and J is TRBJ2-5; 8 bases match TRBD2. This CDR3 contains 13 residues. The germline V gene has CDR1 SGHTA and CDR2 FQGNSA. V lost 5 bases, J lost 5 bases, and 4 bases stayed unmatched.